The sequence of this T cell receptor (beta chain) was determined in a study of identical twins. Each donor was a healthy Caucasian. Template switching added a universal primer site; cDNA carried unique molecular identifiers. TCRdb reprocessed the 5' RACE reads with MiXCR, giving one entry per CDR3 protein. The profile shows under 900,000 distinct CDR3 sequences, over 15% of them singletons. In germline, CDR1 is MNHEY, CDR2 SVGEGT. V gave up 8 bases and J gave up 5 bases, with 15 bases separating them. This CDR3 region has 13 residues. These same records also appear under a second study, on T cells expressing NK-cell markers. This second study notes: Several experiments confined sorting to alpha-beta TCR T cells with an anti-gamma-delta TCR antibody. The study found dominant NKG2C+ clonotypes at about 1.0-7.5% of CD8+ T cells in about six donors.

This TCR was sampled from a woman under 30 in good health. The chain is built from TRBV6-2 or TRBV6-3 and TRBJ2-5, with a possible D match to TRBD1 (5 bases). Material: PBMCs. CDR3 sequence (DNA): TGTGCCAGCGGACCAGCCAGGGTGGAGACCCAGTACTTC. This gives the protein CASGPARVETQYF.